In this sample, the clone carrying this T cell receptor (beta chain) turned up once. Stated time point: new active TB diagnosis, blood taken before or within 7 days of starting treatment. The data are from a study of T cells in tuberculosis. TCRdb's copy holds only in-frame clones and misses some; the assay was immunoSEQ multiplex PCR. The table shows approximately 46,000 clones, with over 90% occurring only once. The V and J ends lost 5 bases and 0 bases, in that order; junction bases with no gene match: 6. This CDR3 spans 15 amino acids. Looked up from germline, CDR1 is SNHLY and CDR2 is FYNNEI. The chain links TRBV2 to TRBJ2-7, with 8 bases lining up with TRBD1. This specimen was PBMCs, taken at tuberculosis diagnosis. This receptor was identified in an adult with tuberculosis. The CDR3 protein is CASSTGGLLSYEQYF. The CDR3 DNA reads TGTGCCAGCAGTACAGGGGGGTTACTCTCCTACGAGCAGTACTTC.